This T cell receptor beta chain was retrieved from a study of T cell responses to AZD1222 COVID-19 vaccine. Method: immunoSEQ multiplex PCR; TCRdb's copy keeps in-frame clones and lacks some. Among 150,000 to 200,000 clones, about 89% were seen once, and the ten largest hold roughly 1.2%. This clone showed up just a few times. This CDR3 spans 16 amino acids. The germline CDR1 and CDR2 sequences are SGHRS and YFSETQ. J lost 3 bases, V lost 4 bases, and 10 bases had no gene match. This sequence joins TRBV5-1 and TRBJ1-2, with 9 bases aligning to TRBD1. The sequencing used peripheral blood, collected 28 days after the second AZD1222 dose. The receptor was derived from an adult who received the AZD1222 COVID-19 vaccine. The CDR3 here is CASSHGQGRRDYGYTF. DNA for the CDR3: TGCGCCAGCAGCCATGGACAGGGGCGCAGGGACTATGGCTACACCTTC. The full variable domain, with the rest looked up from reference TRBV5-1 and TRBJ1-2, is KAGVTQTPRYLIKTRGQQVTLSCSPISGHRSVSWYQQTPGQGLQFLFEYFSETQRNKGNFPGRFSGRQFSNSRSEMNVSTLELGDSALYLCASSHGQGRRDYGYTFGSGTRLTVV.